This T cell receptor beta chain was profiled in a study of control samples from healthy donors and cancer patients (dated by TCRdb to about 2020). Based on the germline V gene, the CDR1 and CDR2 sequences are SGHVS and FNYEAQ. Unmatched junction bases come to 3, with V trimmed by 4 bases and J by 2 bases. The CDR3 goes from the cysteine to the phenylalanine over 15 residues. The retained sequence is limited to the CDR3, 45 bases, with the frame set at the first base. Points on this clone: The antigen this receptor binds is unknown. It has no much larger one-base neighbor in the sample; base qualities were not kept.

Preparation of the library involved the immunoSEQ multiplex PCR assay. This immuneACCESS table, as held by TCRdb, lists in-frame sequences with V and J called but not all clones. Of the missing ones, under half trace to an unresolved V gene in checked studies; the others have no known cause. This sample holds some 150,000 clones; approximately 96% were observed only once. The top ten constitute over 0.9% of the sample. The TCR was taken from a woman in her thirties in good health. Sequenced: blood. This sequence uses TRBV7-6 and TRBJ2-5; 11 central nucleotides agree with TRBD2. The DNA reads as follows: TGTGCCAGCAGCTCGGGACTAGCGGATCAAGAGACCCAGTACTTC. This sequence encodes CASSSGLADQETQYF.